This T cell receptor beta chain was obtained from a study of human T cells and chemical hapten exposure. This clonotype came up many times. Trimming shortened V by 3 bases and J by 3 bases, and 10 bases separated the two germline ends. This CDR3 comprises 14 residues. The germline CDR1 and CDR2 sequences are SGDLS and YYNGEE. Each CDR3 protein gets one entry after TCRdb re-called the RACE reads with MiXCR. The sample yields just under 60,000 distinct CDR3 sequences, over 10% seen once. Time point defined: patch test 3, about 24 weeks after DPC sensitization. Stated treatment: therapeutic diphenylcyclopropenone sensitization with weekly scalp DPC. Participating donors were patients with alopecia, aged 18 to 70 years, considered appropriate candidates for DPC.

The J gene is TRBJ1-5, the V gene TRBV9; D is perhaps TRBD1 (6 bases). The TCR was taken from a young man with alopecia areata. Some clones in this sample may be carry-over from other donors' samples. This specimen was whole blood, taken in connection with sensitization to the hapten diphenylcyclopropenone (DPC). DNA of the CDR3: TGTGCCAGCAGCGAGGGGGGAATCAATCAGCCCCAGCATTTT. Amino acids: CASSEGGINQPQHF.